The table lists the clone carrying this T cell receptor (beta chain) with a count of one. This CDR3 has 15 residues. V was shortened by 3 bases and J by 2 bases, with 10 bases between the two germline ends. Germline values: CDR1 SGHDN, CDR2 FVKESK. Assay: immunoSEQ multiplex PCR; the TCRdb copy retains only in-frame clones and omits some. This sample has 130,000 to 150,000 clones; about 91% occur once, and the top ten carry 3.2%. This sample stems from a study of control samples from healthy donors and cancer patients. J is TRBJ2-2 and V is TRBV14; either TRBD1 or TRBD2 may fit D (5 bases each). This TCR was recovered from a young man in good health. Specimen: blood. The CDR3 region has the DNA TGTGCCAGCAGCCAGTGGGGGAGAAACACCGGGGAGCTGTTTTTT. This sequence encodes CASSQWGRNTGELFF. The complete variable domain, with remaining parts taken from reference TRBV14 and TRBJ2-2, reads EAGVTQFPSHSVIEKGQTVTLRCDPISGHDNLYWYRRVMGKEIKFLLHFVKESKQDESGMPNNRFLAERTGGTYSTLKVQPAELEDSGVYFCASSQWGRNTGELFFGEGSRLTVL.